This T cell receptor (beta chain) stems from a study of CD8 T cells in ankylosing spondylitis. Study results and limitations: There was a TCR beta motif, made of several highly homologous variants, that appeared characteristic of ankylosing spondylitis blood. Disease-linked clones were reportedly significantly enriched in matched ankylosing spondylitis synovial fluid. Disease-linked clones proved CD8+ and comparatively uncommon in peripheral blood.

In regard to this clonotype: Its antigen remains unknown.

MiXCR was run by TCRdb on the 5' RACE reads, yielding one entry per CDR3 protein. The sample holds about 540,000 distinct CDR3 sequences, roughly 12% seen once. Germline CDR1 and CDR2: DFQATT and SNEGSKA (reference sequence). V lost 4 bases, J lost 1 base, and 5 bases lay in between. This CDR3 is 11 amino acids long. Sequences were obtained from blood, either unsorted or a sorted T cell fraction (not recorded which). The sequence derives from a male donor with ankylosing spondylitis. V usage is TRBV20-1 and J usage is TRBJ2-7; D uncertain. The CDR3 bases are TGCAGTGCTACCCTATCCTACGAGCAGTACTTC. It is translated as CSATLSYEQYF.